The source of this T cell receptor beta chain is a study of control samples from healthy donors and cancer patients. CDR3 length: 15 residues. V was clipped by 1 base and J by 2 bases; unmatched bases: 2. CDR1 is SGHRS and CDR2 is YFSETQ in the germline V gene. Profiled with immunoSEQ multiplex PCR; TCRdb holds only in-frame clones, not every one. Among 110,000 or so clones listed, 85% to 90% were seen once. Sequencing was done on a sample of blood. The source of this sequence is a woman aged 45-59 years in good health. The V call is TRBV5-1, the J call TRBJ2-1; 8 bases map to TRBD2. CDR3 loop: CASSLTGGAYNEQFF. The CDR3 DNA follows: TGCGCCAGCAGCTTGACCGGGGGGGCCTACAATGAGCAGTTCTTC.